This TCR beta chain was obtained from a study of blood T cell repertoires in COVID-19. About the study: The United States, Italy and Spain provided the acute and convalescent COVID-19 samples. T cells, B-cell-depleted T cells, or PBMCs provided the cDNA or gDNA that served as material.

This clone was seen once. The CDR3 runs 15 residues. Germline V gene sequence: CDR1 LGHDT, CDR2 YNNKEL (reference sequence). Trimming at V came to 2 bases and at J to 2 bases, leaving 3 bases not matched to a gene. In the source study's methods: Amplification from reference gene primers served as the basis for estimated nucleated cell counts. Here immunoSEQ multiplex PCR was the method, and the copy in TCRdb shows in-frame clones only, minus some. The DNA was the basis for D and trimming; V, J and clone size are from that table. Among 50,000 to 70,000 clones, around 87% were seen once, and the ten largest hold 6.9%.

This TCR derives from a man in his sixties with active or convalescent COVID-19. J is TRBJ2-1 and V is TRBV3-1 (or the pseudogene TRBV3-2); TRBD2 matches 7 bases. The sequencing input was peripheral blood. DNA for the CDR3: TGTGCCAGCAGCCAAATACTAGCGACCTACAATGAGCAGTTCTTC. This translates into CASSQILATYNEQFF.